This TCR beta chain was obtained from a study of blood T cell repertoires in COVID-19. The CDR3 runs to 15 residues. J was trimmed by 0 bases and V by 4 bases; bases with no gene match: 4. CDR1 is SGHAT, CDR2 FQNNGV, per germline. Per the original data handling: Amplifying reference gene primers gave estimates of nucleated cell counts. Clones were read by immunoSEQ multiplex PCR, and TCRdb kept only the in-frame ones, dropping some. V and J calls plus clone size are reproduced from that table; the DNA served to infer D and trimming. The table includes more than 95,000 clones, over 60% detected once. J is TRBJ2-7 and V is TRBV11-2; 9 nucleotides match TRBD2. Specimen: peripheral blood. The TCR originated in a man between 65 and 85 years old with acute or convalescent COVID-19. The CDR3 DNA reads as TGTGCCAGCAGCTCACATAGCGGGAGCTCCTACGAGCAGTACTTC. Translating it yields CASSSHSGSSYEQYF. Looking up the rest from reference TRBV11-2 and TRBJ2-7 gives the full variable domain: EAGVAQSPRYKIIEKRQSVAFWCNPISGHATLYWYQQILGQGPKLLIQFQNNGVVDDSQLPKDRFSAERLKGVDSTLKIQPAKLEDSAVYLCASSSHSGSSYEQYFGPGTRLTVT.